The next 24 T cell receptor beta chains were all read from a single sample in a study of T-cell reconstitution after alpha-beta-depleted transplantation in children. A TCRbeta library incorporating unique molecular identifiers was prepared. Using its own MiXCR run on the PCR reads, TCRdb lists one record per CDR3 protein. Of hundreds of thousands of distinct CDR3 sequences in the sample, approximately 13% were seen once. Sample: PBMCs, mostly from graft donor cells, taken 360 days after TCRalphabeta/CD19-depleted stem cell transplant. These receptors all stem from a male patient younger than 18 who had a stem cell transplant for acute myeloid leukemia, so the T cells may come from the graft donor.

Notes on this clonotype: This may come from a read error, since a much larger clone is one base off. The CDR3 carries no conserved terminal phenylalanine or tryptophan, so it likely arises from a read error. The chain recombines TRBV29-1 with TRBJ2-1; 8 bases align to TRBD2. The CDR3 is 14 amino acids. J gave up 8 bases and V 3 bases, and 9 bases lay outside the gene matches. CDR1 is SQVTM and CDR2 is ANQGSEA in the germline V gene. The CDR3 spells CSVDIGLAEDEQFV. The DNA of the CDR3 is TGCAGCGTTGACATTGGACTAGCAGAAGATGAGCAGTTCGTC.

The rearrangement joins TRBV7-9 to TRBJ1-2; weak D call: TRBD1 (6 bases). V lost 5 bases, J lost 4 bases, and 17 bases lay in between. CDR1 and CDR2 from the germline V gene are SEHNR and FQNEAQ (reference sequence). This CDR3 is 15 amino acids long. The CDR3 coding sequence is TGTGCCAGCAGCAGAGGGACATCTGCCAGCTATGGCTACACCTTC. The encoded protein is CASSRGTSASYGYTF.

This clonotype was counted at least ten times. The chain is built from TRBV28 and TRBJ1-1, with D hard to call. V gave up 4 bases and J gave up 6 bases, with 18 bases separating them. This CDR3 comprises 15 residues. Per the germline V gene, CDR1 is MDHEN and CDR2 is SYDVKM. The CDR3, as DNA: TGTGCCAGCAGTTCACCGCTCGGCGGAGCAGCTGAAGCTTTCTTT. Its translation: CASSSPLGGAAEAFF.

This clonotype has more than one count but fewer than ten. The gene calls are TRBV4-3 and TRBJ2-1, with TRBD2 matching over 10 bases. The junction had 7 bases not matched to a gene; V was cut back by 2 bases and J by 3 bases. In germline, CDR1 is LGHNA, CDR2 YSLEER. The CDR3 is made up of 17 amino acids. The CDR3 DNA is TGCGCCAGCAGCCAATACTCCGGGACTAGCGTCTACAATGAGCAGTTCTTC. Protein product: CASSQYSGTSVYNEQFF.

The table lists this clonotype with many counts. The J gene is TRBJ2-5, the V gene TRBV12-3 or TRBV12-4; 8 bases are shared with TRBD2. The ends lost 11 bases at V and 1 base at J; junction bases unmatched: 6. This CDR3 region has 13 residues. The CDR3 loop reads CAAGGGPQETQYF. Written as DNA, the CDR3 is TGTGCCGCGGGGGGTGGGCCCCAAGAGACCCAGTACTTC.

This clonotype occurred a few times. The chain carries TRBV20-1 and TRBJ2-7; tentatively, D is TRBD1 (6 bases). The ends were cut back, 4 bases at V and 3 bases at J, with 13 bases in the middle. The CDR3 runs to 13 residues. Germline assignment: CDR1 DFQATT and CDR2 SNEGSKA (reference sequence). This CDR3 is CSAIDVDSYEQYF. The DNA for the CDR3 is TGCAGTGCTATTGACGTGGACAGCTACGAGCAGTACTTC.

Here the CDR3 DNA reads TGTGCCAGCAGCTCTAGCGGTCTTTACACAGATACGCAGTATTTT. This encodes CASSSSGLYTDTQYF. The V and J genes are TRBV7-3 and TRBJ2-3; the match to TRBD2 covers 7 bases. V was clipped by 4 bases and J by 2 bases; unmatched bases: 6. CDR1 SGHTA and CDR2 FQGTGA come from the germline V gene. There are 15 residues in the CDR3.

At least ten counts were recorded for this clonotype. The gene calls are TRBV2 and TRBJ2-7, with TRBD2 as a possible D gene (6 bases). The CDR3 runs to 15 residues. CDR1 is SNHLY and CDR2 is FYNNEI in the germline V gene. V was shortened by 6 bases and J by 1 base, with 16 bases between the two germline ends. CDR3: CASSPRDWVSYEQYF. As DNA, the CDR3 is TGTGCCAGCAGCCCCAGGGACTGGGTATCCTACGAGCAGTACTTC.

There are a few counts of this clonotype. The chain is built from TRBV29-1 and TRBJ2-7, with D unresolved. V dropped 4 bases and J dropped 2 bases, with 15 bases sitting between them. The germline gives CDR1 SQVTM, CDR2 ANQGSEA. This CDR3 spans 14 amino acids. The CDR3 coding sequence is TGCAGCGTTGTTGTCCATCCCGGACCCTACGAGCAGTACTTC. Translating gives CSVVVHPGPYEQYF.

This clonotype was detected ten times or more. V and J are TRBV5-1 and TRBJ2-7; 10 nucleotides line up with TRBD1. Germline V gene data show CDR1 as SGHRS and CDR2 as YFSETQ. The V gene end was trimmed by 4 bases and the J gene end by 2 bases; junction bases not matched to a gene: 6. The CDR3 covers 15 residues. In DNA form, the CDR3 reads TGCGCCAGCAGCCACCGACAGGGGGCACCCTACGAGCAGTACTTC. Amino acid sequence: CASSHRQGAPYEQYF. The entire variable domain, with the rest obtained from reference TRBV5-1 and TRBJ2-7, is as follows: KAGVTQTPRYLIKTRGQQVTLSCSPISGHRSVSWYQQTPGQGLQFLFEYFSETQRNKGNFPGRFSGRQFSNSRSEMNVSTLELGDSALYLCASSHRQGAPYEQYFGPGTRLTVT.

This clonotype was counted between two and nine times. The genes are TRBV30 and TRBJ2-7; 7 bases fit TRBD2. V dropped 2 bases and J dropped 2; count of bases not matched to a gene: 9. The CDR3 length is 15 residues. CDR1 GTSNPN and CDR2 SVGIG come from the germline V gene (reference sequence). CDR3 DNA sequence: TGTGCCTGGAGTCCCCTACTAGCGCGAGCCTACGAGCAGTACTTC. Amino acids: CAWSPLLARAYEQYF.

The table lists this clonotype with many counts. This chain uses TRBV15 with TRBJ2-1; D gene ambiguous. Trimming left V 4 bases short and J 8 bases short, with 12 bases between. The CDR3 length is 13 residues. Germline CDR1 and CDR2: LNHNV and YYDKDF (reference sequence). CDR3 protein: CATSTRSNDEQFF. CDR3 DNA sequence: TGTGCCACCAGCACCAGGAGCAACGATGAGCAGTTCTTC.

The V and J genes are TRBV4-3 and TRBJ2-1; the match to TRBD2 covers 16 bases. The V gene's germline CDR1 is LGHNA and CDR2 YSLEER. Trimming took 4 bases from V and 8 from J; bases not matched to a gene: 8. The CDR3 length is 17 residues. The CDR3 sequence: CASSPGLAGGYLDEQFF. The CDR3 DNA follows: TGCGCCAGCAGCCCGGGACTAGCGGGAGGGTATCTCGATGAGCAGTTCTTC.

Written as DNA, the CDR3 is TGTGCCAGCAGCTTACGAAGCGGGAAATACAATGAGCAGTTCTTC. This encodes CASSLRSGKYNEQFF. V gene TRBV7-9 combines with J gene TRBJ2-1; 7 positions match TRBD2. The CDR3 has 15 amino acids. Germline loops: CDR1 SEHNR, CDR2 FQNEAQ (reference sequence). J gave up 4 bases and V 2 bases, and 5 bases lay outside the gene matches.

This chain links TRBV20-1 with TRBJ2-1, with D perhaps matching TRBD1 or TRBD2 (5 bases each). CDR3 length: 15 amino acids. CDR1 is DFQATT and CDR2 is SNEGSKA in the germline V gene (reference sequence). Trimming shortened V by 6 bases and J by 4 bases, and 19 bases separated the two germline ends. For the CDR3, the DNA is TGCAGTGCCGACGAGGGGCCCGCCTCTTACAATGAGCAGTTCTTC. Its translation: CSADEGPASYNEQFF.

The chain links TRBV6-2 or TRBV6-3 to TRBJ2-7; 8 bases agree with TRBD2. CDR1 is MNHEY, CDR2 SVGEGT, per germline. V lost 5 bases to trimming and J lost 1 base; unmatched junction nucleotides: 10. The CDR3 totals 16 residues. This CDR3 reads CASSIRELAESYEQYF. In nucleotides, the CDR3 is TGTGCCAGCAGTATACGAGAACTAGCGGAGTCCTACGAGCAGTACTTC.

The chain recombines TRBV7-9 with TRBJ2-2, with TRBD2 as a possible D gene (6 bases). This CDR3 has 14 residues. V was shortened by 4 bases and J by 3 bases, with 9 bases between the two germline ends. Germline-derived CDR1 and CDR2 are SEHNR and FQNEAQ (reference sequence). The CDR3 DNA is TGTGCCAGCAGCTCGGGACTGTACACCGGGGAGCTGTTTTTT. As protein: CASSSGLYTGELFF. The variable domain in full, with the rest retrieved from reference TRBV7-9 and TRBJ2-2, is DTGVSQNPRHKITKRGQNVTFRCDPISEHNRLYWYRQTLGQGPEFLTYFQNEAQLEKSRLLSDRFSAERPKGSFSTLEIQRTEQGDSAMYLCASSSGLYTGELFFGEGSRLTVL.

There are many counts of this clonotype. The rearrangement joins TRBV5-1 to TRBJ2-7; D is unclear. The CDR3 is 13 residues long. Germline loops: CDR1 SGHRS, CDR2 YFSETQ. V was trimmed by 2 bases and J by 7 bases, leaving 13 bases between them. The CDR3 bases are TGCGCCAGCAGCTTCGCGAATACGGAAGAGCAGTACTTC. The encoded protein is CASSFANTEEQYF.

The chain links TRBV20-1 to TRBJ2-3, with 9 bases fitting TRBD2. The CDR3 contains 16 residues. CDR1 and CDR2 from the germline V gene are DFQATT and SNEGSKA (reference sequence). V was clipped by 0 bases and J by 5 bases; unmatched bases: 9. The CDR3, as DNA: TGCAGTGCTAGAGATGAGAGGCGGGAGGGGAAAGATACGCAGTATTTT. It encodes CSARDERREGKDTQYF.

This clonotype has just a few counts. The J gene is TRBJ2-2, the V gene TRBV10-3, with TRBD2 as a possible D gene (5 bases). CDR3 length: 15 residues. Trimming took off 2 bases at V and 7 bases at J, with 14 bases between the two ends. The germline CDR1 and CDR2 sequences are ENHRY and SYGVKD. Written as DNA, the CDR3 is TGTGCCATCAGTGAGAGCGGCAATAGTGGCGGGGAGCTGTTTTTT. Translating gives CAISESGNSGGELFF.

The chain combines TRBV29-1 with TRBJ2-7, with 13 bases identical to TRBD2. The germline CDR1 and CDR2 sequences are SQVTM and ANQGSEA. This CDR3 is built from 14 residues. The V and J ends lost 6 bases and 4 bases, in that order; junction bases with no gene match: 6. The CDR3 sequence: CSVELAGGPYEQYF. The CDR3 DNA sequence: TGCAGCGTAGAACTAGCGGGAGGGCCGTACGAGCAGTACTTC.

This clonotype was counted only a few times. The CDR3 here is CASSPLIGYGYTF. The CDR3 DNA is TGTGCCAGCTCACCTCTTATAGGGTATGGCTACACCTTC. This chain links TRBV18 with TRBJ1-2; no definite D call. Germline V CDR1 and CDR2: KGHSH, LQKENI. This CDR3 region has 13 residues. The germline V and J ends were trimmed by 3 bases and 5 bases, with 10 bases remaining between them.

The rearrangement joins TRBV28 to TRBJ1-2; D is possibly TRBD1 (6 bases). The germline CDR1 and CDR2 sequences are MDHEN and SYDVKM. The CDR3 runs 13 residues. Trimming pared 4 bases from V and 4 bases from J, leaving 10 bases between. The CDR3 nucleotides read TGTGCCAGCAGTTGGGGGGGCATCTATGGCTACACCTTC. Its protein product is CASSWGGIYGYTF.

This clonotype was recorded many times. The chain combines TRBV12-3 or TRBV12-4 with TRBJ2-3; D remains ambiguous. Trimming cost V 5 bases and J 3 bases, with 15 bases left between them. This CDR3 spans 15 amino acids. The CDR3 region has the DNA TGTGCCAGCAGTCCAATTCAGGCAAGGACAGATACGCAGTATTTT. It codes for CASSPIQARTDTQYF.